These 27 T cell receptor beta chains came from one sample sequenced in a study of blood T cell repertoires in COVID-19. Data came from immunoSEQ multiplex PCR; TCRdb stores just in-frame clones and leaves some out. The table includes 200,000 to 300,000 clones, around 90% detected once. Sequenced input: peripheral blood. The source of these receptors is a person aged 18 to 30 with COVID-19, enrolled during active disease.

The chain uses TRBV6-5 and TRBJ2-3, with 8 bases lining up with TRBD1. Looked up from germline, CDR1 is MNHEY and CDR2 is SVGAGI. V shed 10 bases and J 4 bases; nucleotides not matched to a gene: 7. CDR3 length equals 13 residues. CDR3 in DNA: TGTGCCATTGGGGCAGGGGGCTCAGATACGCAGTATTTT. Its translation is CAIGAGGSDTQYF.

The chain recombines TRBV7-2 with TRBJ1-3; the D gene is possibly TRBD1 (5 bases). The V and J ends lost 4 bases and 3 bases respectively, with 13 bases between them. CDR1 SGHTA and CDR2 FQGNSA come from the germline V gene. The CDR3 runs to 15 residues. CDR3 DNA: TGTGCCAGCAGCTCAGTAAGGGGCCTTGGAAACACCATATATTTT. Translated, it gives CASSSVRGLGNTIYF.

The V and J genes are TRBV10-3 and TRBJ1-2; D call uncertain. CDR1 ENHRY and CDR2 SYGVKD come from the germline V gene. The CDR3 extends over 14 amino acids. The ends were cut back, 2 bases at V and 7 bases at J, with 14 bases in the middle. In nucleotides, the CDR3 is TGTGCCATCAGTGAGCTGGGTCAGGTGGCTGGCTACACCTTC. Its protein is CAISELGQVAGYTF.

The table lists this clone with a count of one. V usage is TRBV7-8 and J usage is TRBJ2-7; 8 nucleotides match TRBD2. V was pared by 5 bases and J by 2 bases, with 2 bases of the junction left unmatched. The CDR3 length is 13 residues. The V gene's germline CDR1 is SGHVS and CDR2 FQNEAQ. CDR3 residues: CASSRSGTYEQYF. CDR3 coding DNA: TGTGCCAGCAGCCGTAGCGGGACCTACGAGCAGTACTTC.

This sequence joins TRBV4-2 and TRBJ1-3; a possible D gene is TRBD1 (6 bases). Trimming removed 0 bases at V and 2 bases at J, with 8 bases between. Germline loops: CDR1 LGHNA, CDR2 YNFKEQ. This CDR3 comprises 15 residues. The CDR3 spells CASSQEQGTGNTIYF. The CDR3 nucleotides read TGTGCCAGCAGCCAAGAACAGGGAACTGGAAACACCATATATTTT.

This clone was seen a single time. The rearrangement joins TRBV5-8 to TRBJ1-6, with 8 bases identical to TRBD1. The junction had 8 bases not matched to a gene; V was cut back by 5 bases and J by 10 bases. The CDR3 sequence is 14 residues long. Germline loops: CDR1 SGHTS, CDR2 YDEGEE. The CDR3 here is CASRPQGGGSPLHF. CDR3 bases: TGTGCCAGCAGACCACAGGGGGGAGGATCACCCCTCCACTTT.

CDR3 region: CASSLVTSGSYGETQYF. In DNA form, the CDR3 reads TGTGCCAGCAGCTTGGTAACTAGCGGGTCCTACGGAGAGACCCAGTACTTC. The chain carries TRBV5-5 and TRBJ2-5, with TRBD2 matching over 9 bases. The ends lost 0 bases at V and 4 bases at J; junction bases unmatched: 10. The CDR3 totals 17 residues. Per germline, CDR1 SGHKS and CDR2 YYEKEE (reference sequence).

Only one count was recorded for this clone. The rearrangement links TRBV19 to TRBJ2-1; D gene uncertain. V was clipped by 3 bases and J by 4 bases, with 7 bases between them. Germline values: CDR1 LNHDA, CDR2 SQIVND (reference sequence). This CDR3 contains 13 residues. In nucleotides, the CDR3 is TGTGCCAGTAGTATTGCAGTATACAATGAGCAGTTCTTC. Protein: CASSIAVYNEQFF.

This clone was observed once. The CDR3 DNA is TGCGCCAGCAGCTTGTTCCCGGGAGCCAGCGGGTACGAGCAGTACTTC. Amino acid sequence: CASSLFPGASGYEQYF. The J gene is TRBJ2-7, the V gene TRBV5-1, with a tentative D call TRBD2 (6 bases). Germline values: CDR1 SGHRS, CDR2 YFSETQ. V dropped 1 base and J dropped 4 bases, with 18 bases sitting between them. This CDR3 contains 16 residues.

Here the CDR3 reads CASKSLLAGGAYEQYF. The CDR3, as DNA: TGTGCCAGCAAAAGCCTTCTAGCGGGAGGCGCCTACGAGCAGTACTTC. The rearrangement uses TRBV25-1 and TRBJ2-7; 11 bases agree with TRBD2. This CDR3 has 16 amino acids. J gave up 2 bases and V 7 bases, and 10 bases lay outside the gene matches. Germline-derived CDR1 and CDR2 are MGHDK and SYGVNS.

V and J are TRBV12-3 or TRBV12-4 and TRBJ2-3; D gene unclear. V lost 2 bases to trimming and J lost 3 bases, with 6 bases between them. This CDR3 comprises 13 residues. Here the CDR3 reads CASSLRRTDTQYF. CDR3 DNA: TGTGCCAGCAGTTTACGCCGGACAGATACGCAGTATTTT.

This rearrangement joins TRBV7-2 to TRBJ2-1; 8 bases match TRBD2. The germline V gene encodes CDR1 SGHTA and CDR2 FQGNSA. CDR3 length: 14 residues. V was clipped by 8 bases and J by 4 bases; unmatched bases: 7. The CDR3 bases are TGTGCCAGCCCAAGGCGCGGGAGGTACAATGAGCAGTTCTTC. Translation: CASPRRGRYNEQFF.

This CDR3 reads CASRSTSGQETQYF. CDR3 nucleotides: TGTGCCAGCAGATCAACTAGCGGACAAGAGACCCAGTACTTC. The chain recombines TRBV7-9 with TRBJ2-5; 8 bases line up with TRBD2. Germline values: CDR1 SEHNR, CDR2 FQNEAQ (reference sequence). The CDR3 is made up of 14 amino acids. Unmatched junction bases numbered 5, after V lost 6 bases and J lost 2 bases.

The chain couples TRBV9 to TRBJ1-5; the D gene is possibly TRBD1 (6 bases). V dropped 3 bases and J dropped 6 bases, with 10 bases sitting between them. This CDR3 is 13 amino acids long. Germline-derived CDR1 and CDR2 are SGDLS and YYNGEE. CDR3 sequence (DNA): TGTGCCAGCAGCGCAGAAGGGGGTCAGCCCCAGCATTTT. It yields the protein CASSAEGGQPQHF.

V gene TRBV5-1 combines with J gene TRBJ1-5, with D uncertain. Per the germline V gene, CDR1 is SGHRS and CDR2 is YFSETQ. The CDR3 runs to 14 residues. Trimming cost V 4 bases and J 0 bases, with 8 bases left between them. As DNA, the CDR3 is TGCGCCAGCAGCCCGGGAAATAGCAATCAGCCCCAGCATTTT. It yields the protein CASSPGNSNQPQHF.

V and J are TRBV9 and TRBJ2-4; weak D call: TRBD2 (6 bases). Germline assignment: CDR1 SGDLS and CDR2 YYNGEE. The CDR3 consists of 16 residues. Trimming took 2 bases from V and 0 from J, leaving 12 bases between them. The CDR3 sequence is CASSVGQGLAKNIQYF. The CDR3 region has the DNA TGTGCCAGCAGCGTCGGGCAGGGACTAGCCAAAAACATTCAGTACTTC.

With regard to this clone: This same CDR3 is encoded by further DNA sequences in the sample. The chain recombines TRBV5-1 with TRBJ1-6, with 10 positions matching TRBD1. V lost 5 bases to trimming and J lost 7 bases; unmatched junction nucleotides: 3. This CDR3 has 14 residues. CDR1 is SGHRS and CDR2 is YFSETQ in the germline V gene. Here the CDR3 reads CASSPDRGNSPLHF. In DNA form, the CDR3 reads TGCGCCAGCAGTCCGGACAGGGGGAATTCACCCCTCCACTTT.

V and J are TRBV19 and TRBJ2-7; a possible D gene is TRBD2 (6 bases). V lost 3 bases to trimming and J lost 4 bases, with 10 bases between them. This CDR3 has 13 amino acids. Germline CDR1 reads LNHDA; CDR2 reads SQIVND (reference sequence). In nucleotides, the CDR3 is TGTGCCAGTAGTATGTCGGCGGGGTACGAGCAGTACTTC. This codes for CASSMSAGYEQYF.

The sample holds one count of this clone. The chain recombines TRBV19 with TRBJ1-2, with D hard to call. CDR3 size: 13 residues. Germline values: CDR1 LNHDA, CDR2 SQIVND (reference sequence). V was pared by 5 bases and J by 4 bases, with 11 bases between. CDR3 DNA sequence: TGTGCCAGTAGTTTAGGAGGAACCTATGGCTACACCTTC. Translated, it gives CASSLGGTYGYTF.

The rearrangement links TRBV7-9 to TRBJ2-2, with 10 positions matching TRBD2. CDR1 is SEHNR and CDR2 is FQNEAQ in the germline V gene (reference sequence). The CDR3 extends over 18 amino acids. J gave up 1 base and V 4 bases, and 9 bases lay outside the gene matches. In nucleotides, the CDR3 is TGTGCCAGCAGCTCAACCGACCGACTAGCGGGGAACACCGGGGAGCTGTTTTTT. Translation gives CASSSTDRLAGNTGELFF.

The chain joins TRBV7-2 to TRBJ2-2; TRBD2 is a possible D gene (6 bases). Per the germline V gene, CDR1 is SGHTA and CDR2 is FQGNSA. The V end lost 7 bases, the J end lost 0 bases, and 15 bases lay between the germline ends. CDR3 length equals 16 residues. The CDR3 DNA reads TGTGCCAGCAACTCCTGGGACTGGACGAACACCGGGGAGCTGTTTTTT. Protein: CASNSWDWTNTGELFF.

The chain combines TRBV6-6 with TRBJ2-1; the D gene is possibly TRBD1 (6 bases). V shed 3 bases and J shed 8 bases, with 14 bases lying between them. The germline V gene has CDR1 MNHNY and CDR2 SVGAGI (reference sequence). The CDR3 has 14 residues. CDR3 sequence reads: CASSYIQGRHEQFF. The CDR3, as DNA: TGTGCCAGCAGTTATATACAGGGACGGCATGAGCAGTTCTTC.

J is TRBJ1-1 and V is TRBV2; D not certain. Germline loops: CDR1 SNHLY, CDR2 FYNNEI. This CDR3 spans 12 amino acids. The ends were cut back, 0 bases at V and 11 bases at J, with 10 bases in the middle. DNA for the CDR3: TGTGCCAGCAGTGAAGCGCTCCCCGGGGCTTTCTTT. Its translation: CASSEALPGAFF.

The chain is built from TRBV28 and TRBJ2-1; 14 bases are shared with TRBD2. The CDR3 contains 18 residues. Germline CDR1 and CDR2: MDHEN and SYDVKM. Trimming took 4 bases from V and 4 from J; bases not matched to a gene: 9. The CDR3 DNA reads as TGTGCCAGCAGTTCCCCCCCGGGACTAGCGGGAGCTTACAATGAGCAGTTCTTC. It is translated as CASSSPPGLAGAYNEQFF.

The chain recombines TRBV9 with TRBJ2-7; 7 bases align to TRBD2. The germline V gene encodes CDR1 SGDLS and CDR2 YYNGEE. With 2 bases clipped from V and 2 bases from J, the junction kept 10 bases outside the gene matches. The CDR3 totals 16 residues. The CDR3: CASSVSGGEEPYEQYF. CDR3 nucleotide sequence: TGTGCCAGCAGCGTCTCGGGGGGTGAAGAGCCCTACGAGCAGTACTTC.

V gene TRBV3-1 (or the pseudogene TRBV3-2) combines with J gene TRBJ2-7; D is perhaps TRBD1 (6 bases). The V gene lost 4 bases and the J gene lost 2 bases, with 12 bases spanning the gap. Germline assignment: CDR1 LGHDT and CDR2 YNNKEL (reference sequence). CDR3 length: 14 residues. The CDR3 nucleotides read TGTGCCAGCAGCCGCTCGGACAGCCCCTACGAGCAGTACTTC. This gives the protein CASSRSDSPYEQYF.

The gene calls are TRBV7-2 and TRBJ1-6; no firm D call. Trimming pared 1 base from V and 10 bases from J, leaving 8 bases between. The CDR3 is 13 residues long. The germline CDR1 and CDR2 sequences are SGHTA and FQGNSA. Here the CDR3 DNA reads TGTGCCAGCAGCTTAGGCACGAGGTCACCCCTCCACTTT. Protein: CASSLGTRSPLHF.